The 20 T cell receptor beta chains in this list originate from one sample, sequenced in a study of T cell responses to AZD1222 COVID-19 vaccine. Assay: immunoSEQ multiplex PCR; the TCRdb copy retains only in-frame clones and omits some. The sample has 110,000 to 150,000 clones, 89% seen once. Sequencing was performed on peripheral blood, taken on day 0 of AZD1222 vaccination. These receptors were obtained from an adult in good health.

V is TRBV6-5 and J is TRBJ1-1, with 9 bases that match TRBD1. Germline values: CDR1 MNHEY, CDR2 SVGAGI. This CDR3 region has 15 residues. The J segment lost 5 bases and the V segment lost 2 bases, leaving 6 bases of the junction unmatched. The CDR3 spells CASSYPQGAKTEAFF. CDR3 DNA: TGTGCCAGCAGTTACCCACAGGGGGCGAAGACTGAAGCTTTCTTT.

V usage is TRBV5-6 and J usage is TRBJ1-2; 7 nucleotides match TRBD1. The ends lost 0 bases at V and 4 bases at J; junction bases unmatched: 9. The length of the CDR3 is 16 residues. Germline V gives CDR1 SGHDT, CDR2 YYEEEE. The CDR3 DNA reads TGTGCCAGCAGCTTGGGTCTACAGGGGCCGATCTATGGCTACACCTTC. This encodes CASSLGLQGPIYGYTF. The complete variable domain, with remaining parts taken from reference TRBV5-6 and TRBJ1-2, reads DAGVTQSPTHLIKTRGQQVTLRCSPKSGHDTVSWYQQALGQGPQFIFQYYEEEERQRGNFPDRFSGHQFPNYSSELNVNALLLGDSALYLCASSLGLQGPIYGYTFGSGTRLTVV.

The rearrangement links TRBV7-9 to TRBJ2-5, with TRBD1 identical over 7 bases. The trim removed 4 bases at V and 5 bases at J, leaving 7 bases unmatched. The CDR3 contains 14 residues. Per germline, CDR1 SEHNR and CDR2 FQNEAQ (reference sequence). The CDR3 nucleotides are TGTGCCAGCAGCTCACAGGGGCTGGGGGAGACCCAGTACTTC. It specifies CASSSQGLGETQYF.

This clone came up once. This chain joins TRBV30 and TRBJ2-2; tentative D call: TRBD1 (6 bases). Germline CDR1 GTSNPN, CDR2 SVGIG (reference sequence). This CDR3 is built from 13 residues. V was shortened by 1 base and J by 6 bases, with 9 bases between the two germline ends. In DNA, the CDR3 is TGTGCCTGGAGTGGGGGGCAGGCCGGGGAGCTGTTTTTT. Translating gives CAWSGGQAGELFF.

The chain links TRBV7-9 to TRBJ2-4; D remains ambiguous. The CDR3 totals 16 residues. CDR1 is SEHNR, CDR2 FQNEAQ, per germline (reference sequence). V lost 7 bases and J 0 bases, leaving 16 bases between the germline ends. As DNA, the CDR3 is TGTGCCAGCAATTCTTTCGTCCACGTAGCCAAAAACATTCAGTACTTC. Amino acids: CASNSFVHVAKNIQYF.

The chain carries TRBV19 and TRBJ2-1, with D possibly TRBD1 on 6 matching bases. The CDR3 runs to 14 residues. Trimming left V 5 bases short and J 4 bases short, with 12 bases between. The germline V gene encodes CDR1 LNHDA and CDR2 SQIVND (reference sequence). CDR3 sequence: CASSPGTSYNEQFF. DNA for the CDR3: TGTGCCAGTAGTCCGGGGACATCTTACAATGAGCAGTTCTTC.

This sequence joins TRBV2 and TRBJ1-3, with D perhaps TRBD1 (5 bases). From germline, CDR1 is SNHLY and CDR2 FYNNEI. This CDR3 is built from 17 residues. V lost 2 bases and J 1 base, leaving 15 bases between the germline ends. CDR3 nucleotides: TGTGCCAGCAGTGAAAGTAGACAGTCACGTTCTGGAAACACCATATATTTT. Protein: CASSESRQSRSGNTIYF. Variable domain in full (rest from reference TRBV2 and TRBJ1-3): EPEVTQTPSHQVTQMGQEVILRCVPISNHLYFYWYRQILGQKVEFLVSFYNNEISEKSEIFDDQFSVERPDGSNFTLKIRSTKLEDSAMYFCASSESRQSRSGNTIYFGEGSWLTVV.

This chain uses TRBV11-2 with TRBJ2-1, with D maybe TRBD1 (6 bases). Germline CDR1 reads SGHAT; CDR2 reads FQNNGV. This CDR3 contains 15 residues. Trimming left V 5 bases short and J 4 bases short, with 15 bases between. CDR3 coding DNA: TGTGCCAGCAGCATACAGGGACGGCGATACAATGAGCAGTTCTTC. Translating it yields CASSIQGRRYNEQFF.

The chain is built from TRBV11-2 and TRBJ1-1; D gene ambiguous. The V gene lost 4 bases and the J gene lost 1 base, with 4 bases spanning the gap. The CDR3 totals 12 residues. The germline CDR1 and CDR2 sequences are SGHAT and FQNNGV. The CDR3 region has the DNA TGTGCCAGCAGCTGGGGGAACACTGAAGCTTTCTTT. It is translated as CASSWGNTEAFF.

The chain uses TRBV7-8 and TRBJ2-7; TRBD2 might be the D (5 bases). CDR1 SGHVS and CDR2 FQNEAQ come from the germline V gene. This CDR3 contains 14 residues. V was cut by 0 bases and J by 4 bases, with 10 bases left in between. The CDR3 sequence is CASSLARAKYEQYF. The CDR3 nucleotides are TGTGCCAGCAGCTTAGCGAGGGCAAAATACGAGCAGTACTTC. Full variable domain (remainder filled in from reference TRBV7-8 and TRBJ2-7): GAGVSQSPRYKVAKRGQDVALRCDPISGHVSLFWYQQALGQGPEFLTYFQNEAQLDKSGLPSDRFFAERPEGSVSTLKIQRTQQEDSAVYLCASSLARAKYEQYFGPGTRLTVT.

V gene TRBV20-1 combines with J gene TRBJ1-2, with TRBD1 as a possible D gene (6 bases). V gave up 3 bases and J gave up 7 bases, with 9 bases separating them. Per germline, CDR1 DFQATT and CDR2 SNEGSKA (reference sequence). This CDR3 comprises 11 residues. The CDR3 DNA follows: TGCAGTGCTAGTAAGGGGGGTGGCTACACCTTC. Amino acids: CSASKGGGYTF.

The chain combines TRBV7-6 with TRBJ2-7; 9 positions agree with TRBD1. The ends lost 5 bases at V and 4 bases at J; junction bases unmatched: 6. CDR3 length equals 14 residues. The germline V gene has CDR1 SGHVS and CDR2 FNYEAQ. The chain's CDR3 is CASSHRDRVYEQYF. In DNA form, the CDR3 reads TGTGCCAGCAGCCACCGGGACAGGGTGTACGAGCAGTACTTC.

The chain carries TRBV7-6 and TRBJ2-1, with D possibly matching TRBD2 (6 bases). CDR1 and CDR2 (germline): SGHVS, FNYEAQ. V was pared by 1 base and J by 9 bases, with 19 bases between. The CDR3 is 16 residues long. CDR3 nucleotides: TGTGCCAGCAGCTTAGGTTCGGGGCCGCTGGGGGGTGAGCAGTTCTTC. Translated: CASSLGSGPLGGEQFF.

The rearrangement joins TRBV5-5 to TRBJ1-2, with 7 bases lining up with TRBD1. CDR1 and CDR2 from the germline V gene are SGHKS and YYEKEE (reference sequence). V lost 2 bases, J lost 5 bases, and 6 bases stayed unmatched. CDR3 length: 14 amino acids. The CDR3 bases are TGTGCCAGCAGCTTACAGGGGTTTGAGTATGGCTACACCTTC. Protein product: CASSLQGFEYGYTF.

The chain couples TRBV6-5 to TRBJ2-7; 8 nucleotides agree with TRBD1. Germline CDR1 reads MNHEY; CDR2 reads SVGAGI. Trimming took 5 bases from V and 3 from J; bases not matched to a gene: 9. This CDR3 comprises 15 residues. CDR3 sequence (DNA): TGTGCCAGCAGTCTCGGACAGGGTGTGATCTACGAGCAGTACTTC. Residues: CASSLGQGVIYEQYF.

The V call is TRBV9, the J call TRBJ1-2; D possibly corresponds to TRBD1 (6 bases). This CDR3 is built from 14 residues. Germline lookup yields CDR1 SGDLS and CDR2 YYNGEE. Deletions cut 0 bases from V and 6 bases from J, with 12 bases between. This chain's CDR3 is CASSVAGQRDGYTF. The CDR3 bases are TGTGCCAGCAGCGTAGCTGGACAGAGGGATGGCTACACCTTC.

The rearrangement joins TRBV10-3 to TRBJ1-1; 11 bases agree with TRBD1. The germline CDR1 and CDR2 sequences are ENHRY and SYGVKD. The CDR3 length is 13 residues. Trimming cost V 8 bases and J 4 bases; bases outside gene matches: 3. This chain's CDR3 is CAIRGTGGTEAFF. The DNA of the CDR3 is TGTGCCATCCGGGGGACAGGGGGCACTGAAGCTTTCTTT.

The chain has TRBV9 and TRBJ2-4; possibly TRBD1 for D (6 bases). The germline V and J ends were trimmed by 1 base and 8 bases, with 19 bases remaining between them. The germline V gene has CDR1 SGDLS and CDR2 YYNGEE. The CDR3 totals 16 residues. The CDR3: CASSVSTGLMADIQYF. CDR3 bases: TGTGCCAGCAGCGTATCAACAGGGCTCATGGCGGACATTCAGTACTTC.

V gene TRBV6-5 combines with J gene TRBJ1-1; D gene ambiguous. Between the trimmed V and J ends, which lost 8 bases and 10 bases, there was a span of 20 bases. CDR3 length equals 13 residues. Germline V gene lookup returns CDR1 MNHEY and CDR2 SVGAGI. The CDR3 coding sequence is TGTGCCAGCCAACCCCCGGGAGACAAAGGAGCTTTCTTT. Translated: CASQPPGDKGAFF.

CDR3 sequence (DNA): TGTGCCAGCAGTGAGAGGACGGTCACCGGGGAGCTGTTTTTT. Translated: CASSERTVTGELFF. The chain has TRBV28 and TRBJ2-2; D ambiguous. Germline-derived CDR1 and CDR2 are MDHEN and SYDVKM. V lost 5 bases, J lost 4 bases, and 11 bases lay in between. This CDR3 contains 14 residues.